A single sample is the source of the 29 T cell receptor beta chains below, sequenced in a study of molecular identifiers for immune sequencing clone quantification. TCRdb reanalysed the PCR reads using MiXCR and keeps one entry per CDR3 protein. Counted here are about 12,000 distinct CDR3 sequences, 15% to 20% occurring once; the ten biggest clones make up around 1.5%. The sample was naive CD8+ T cells from blood, with Jurkat cell RNA spiked in. The sample's subset: FACS-sorted CD8+CD4-CCR7+CD45RA+ naive T cells. The receptors were gathered from a human donor in good health. Some libraries in this study had Jurkat cell RNA spiked in.

As regards this clonotype: The junction departs from the called germline gene at one end, perhaps through a read error. The chain couples TRBV6-5 to TRBJ2-3, with 7 bases that match TRBD1. Per germline, CDR1 MNHEY and CDR2 SVGAGI. This CDR3 is 12 amino acids long. The CDR3 nucleotides are TGTGCCAGCAGTACAGGGGTACAATACGCAGTATTT. This sequence encodes CASSTGVQYAVF.

Notes on this clonotype: A much larger clone sits a single nucleotide away, making a read error possible. This rearrangement joins TRBV19 to TRBJ2-7, with 7 bases fitting TRBD1. CDR1 is LNHDA and CDR2 is SQIVND in the germline V gene (reference sequence). This CDR3 has 14 amino acids. V lost 6 bases and J lost 5; bases outside the gene matches: 10. This chain's CDR3 is CASRTRTGYHEQYF. Written as DNA, the CDR3 is TGTGCCAGTAGGACCCGGACAGGTTACCACGAGCAGTACTTC.

A word on this clonotype: The junction and the germline gene differ at one end; a read error may be behind it. The CDR3 is CASRVAHRDFTGAFF. CDR3 nucleotide sequence: TGTGCCAGCAGAGTCGCCCACCGAGATTTCACTGGAGCTTTCTTT. The V call is TRBV6-6, the J call TRBJ1-1; D gene unclear. The CDR3 runs 15 residues. Germline CDR1 MNHNY, CDR2 SVGAGI (reference sequence).

With respect to this clonotype: A much larger clone is a single base away; this may be a read error. The chain joins TRBV7-9 to TRBJ1-1; no definite D call. CDR1 is SEHNR and CDR2 is FQNEAQ in the germline V gene (reference sequence). The CDR3 loop spans 14 amino acids. The CDR3 coding sequence is TGTGCCGGCAGCTTTCAGGTGACGAACACTGAAGCTTTCTTT. Protein product: CAGSFQVTNTEAFF.

By sample fraction, this clonotype is medium-sized (0.01 to 0.1%). The chain is built from TRBV4-1 and TRBJ2-7, with TRBD2 matching over 9 bases. CDR1 is MGHRA, CDR2 YSYEKL, per germline. J lost 6 bases, V lost 2 bases, and 8 bases had no gene match. The CDR3 consists of 15 residues. The CDR3, as DNA: TGCGCCAGCAGCCAATCCGGGACTAGCCTAAGCGAGCAGTACTTC. Its protein is CASSQSGTSLSEQYF.

This clonotype was found many times. This rearrangement joins TRBV20-1 to TRBJ2-1; maybe TRBD2 (5 bases). This CDR3 region has 16 residues. The germline CDR1 and CDR2 sequences are DFQATT and SNEGSKA (reference sequence). V was shortened by 3 bases and J by 1 base, with 16 bases between the two germline ends. This CDR3 reads CSAREAGGNSYNEQFF. The CDR3 coding sequence is TGCAGTGCTAGGGAGGCGGGCGGAAATTCCTACAATGAGCAGTTCTTC.

This clonotype was seen repeatedly, ten times or more. V usage is TRBV5-5 and J usage is TRBJ2-7, with D unclear. With 0 bases removed from V and 4 bases from J, the gap between germline ends came to 11 bases. CDR3 size: 14 residues. Germline values: CDR1 SGHKS, CDR2 YYEKEE (reference sequence). The chain's CDR3 is CASSLGGGLYEQYF. For the CDR3, the DNA is TGTGCCAGCAGCTTGGGTGGCGGCCTATACGAGCAGTACTTC. The full variable domain, its missing parts supplied by reference TRBV5-5 and TRBJ2-7, is DAGVTQSPTHLIKTRGQQVTLRCSPISGHKSVSWYQQVLGQGPQFIFQYYEKEERGRGNFPDRFSARQFPNYSSELNVNALLLGDSALYLCASSLGGGLYEQYFGPGTRLTVT.

This clonotype is medium-sized in the sample. The chain employs TRBV7-6 and TRBJ2-7; maybe TRBD2 (6 bases). V was clipped by 4 bases and J by 0 bases, with 19 bases between them. The CDR3 contains 17 residues. CDR1 is SGHVS, CDR2 FNYEAQ, per germline. This chain's CDR3 is CASSSPSRGTLSYEQYF. CDR3 DNA: TGTGCCAGCAGCTCCCCTAGTCGGGGGACGCTCTCCTACGAGCAGTACTTC.

Many counts were recorded for this clonotype. The chain has TRBV7-9 and TRBJ1-1, with D unclear. The V gene's germline CDR1 is SEHNR and CDR2 FQNEAQ (reference sequence). The CDR3 length is 12 residues. V lost 5 bases to trimming and J lost 8 bases, with 12 bases between them. The CDR3 region has the DNA TGTGCCAGCAGCCTCGGACCCTCAGAAGCTTTCTTT. Translated: CASSLGPSEAFF.

This clonotype ranks as medium-sized. This sequence joins TRBV21-1 and TRBJ1-4; TRBD1 is the table's D call and was not checked against the DNA. TRBV21-1 is flagged as a pseudogene. This CDR3 has 15 residues. For the CDR3, the DNA is TGTGCCAGCAGCAGGGGGCCGATTGCTAATGAAAAACTGTTTTTT. This translates into CASSRGPIANEKLFF.

On this clonotype itself: This sequence may be a read error, since a much larger clone differs from it by one base. The chain links TRBV7-9 to TRBJ2-1; a weak D match, TRBD1 (5 bases). Germline CDR1 is SEHNR and CDR2 is FQNEAQ (reference sequence). This CDR3 has 14 amino acids. This CDR3 is CASSSGLSHNGQFF. In DNA form, the CDR3 reads TGTGCCAGCAGCTCAGGGCTCTCCCACAATGGGCAGTTCTTC.

This clonotype is termed medium-sized (0.01 to 0.1%). CDR3 in amino acids: CATRGDAGELFF. CDR3 DNA sequence: TGTGCCACCCGGGGGGACGCCGGGGAGCTGTTTTTT. V gene TRBV10-3 combines with J gene TRBJ2-2; TRBD2 matches 7 bases. The CDR3 contains 12 residues. J lost 6 bases, V lost 10 bases, and 5 bases had no gene match. CDR1 is ENHRY, CDR2 SYGVKD, per germline.

J is TRBJ2-1 and V is TRBV7-9, with 13 positions matching TRBD2. The CDR3 length is 19 residues. The junction had 17 bases not matched to a gene; V was cut back by 5 bases and J by 7 bases. Germline assignment: CDR1 SEHNR and CDR2 FQNEAQ (reference sequence). CDR3 nucleotide sequence: TGTGCCAGCAGCACTTTGGGTAGACTAGCGGGAGGATCGTATAATGAGCAGTTCTTC. This encodes CASSTLGRLAGGSYNEQFF.

This chain uses TRBV7-8 with TRBJ2-3, with 12 bases lining up with TRBD2. Germline-derived CDR1 and CDR2 are SGHVS and FQNEAQ. CDR3 length equals 16 residues. After removal of 5 bases from V and 6 bases from J, the junction contained 9 bases not matched to a gene. The CDR3 here is CASSPLAGGFADTQYF. CDR3 coding DNA: TGTGCCAGCAGCCCGCTAGCGGGAGGGTTCGCGGATACGCAGTATTTT.

Concerning this clonotype: This may be a read error: a much more frequent sequence differs by one nucleotide. The rearrangement joins TRBV5-6 to TRBJ2-5, with TRBD1 as a possible D gene (5 bases). Per the germline V gene, CDR1 is SGHDT and CDR2 is YYEEEE. This CDR3 comprises 13 residues. With 0 bases removed from V and 7 bases from J, the gap between germline ends came to 10 bases. The DNA for the CDR3 is TGTGCCAGCAGCTTGGCCAGCCAGGGGACCCAGTACTTC. Protein sequence: CASSLASQGTQYF.

A note on this clonotype: A read error may explain this, as a much larger clone is one base away. CDR3 DNA sequence: TGCAGCGTTGCTTGGGACGGTGGGTACGAGCAGTACTTC. It codes for CSVAWDGGYEQYF. The rearrangement uses TRBV29-1 and TRBJ2-7; D may correspond to TRBD1 or TRBD2 (5 bases each). V shed 4 bases and J shed 4 bases, with 14 bases lying between them. There are 13 residues in the CDR3. CDR1 is SQVTM, CDR2 ANQGSEA, per germline.

This clonotype was observed many times. DNA of the CDR3: TGTGCCAGCAGCCCCTTCGGGAGAGGTACCGGGGAGCTGTTTTTT. This sequence encodes CASSPFGRGTGELFF. V usage is TRBV11-2 and J usage is TRBJ2-2; D may be TRBD2 (6 bases). V was shortened by 5 bases and J by 5 bases, with 15 bases between the two germline ends. This CDR3 region has 15 residues. Germline CDR1 and CDR2: SGHAT and FQNNGV.

As concerns this clonotype: A much larger clone is a single base away; this may be a read error. The J gene is TRBJ2-5, the V gene TRBV10-3; D unclear. There are 13 residues in the CDR3. V was pared by 6 bases and J by 2 bases, with 10 bases between. Germline CDR1 reads ENHRY; CDR2 reads SYGVKD. For the CDR3, the DNA is TGTGCCATCAGAGGACGGGTACAAGAGACCCAGTACTTC. Its translation: CAIRGRVQETQYF.

With respect to this clonotype: It may be a read error: a sequence one base away is much more abundant. V is TRBV7-3 and J is TRBJ2-1; D is ambiguous. CDR1 is SGHTA, CDR2 FQGTGA, per germline. The CDR3 length is 13 residues. CDR3 in amino acids: CASSSSSYNERFF. CDR3 in DNA: TGTGCCAGCAGCAGCAGCTCCTACAATGAGCGGTTCTTC.

CDR3 protein: CASSSGGTQYF. For the CDR3, the DNA is TGTGCCAGCAGCTCCGGGGGTACGCAGTATTTT. The rearrangement uses TRBV5-4 and TRBJ2-3; tentative D call: TRBD2 (6 bases). The CDR3 covers 11 residues. CDR1 is SGHNT, CDR2 YYREEE, per germline (reference sequence). With 3 bases removed from V and 8 bases from J, the gap between germline ends came to 7 bases.

This clonotype is labeled as medium-sized (0.01 to 0.1%). Here the CDR3 DNA reads TGCGCCAGCAGCCAAGGGGGGAGGAGCACAGATACGCAGTATTTT. Translating it yields CASSQGGRSTDTQYF. The chain employs TRBV4-1 and TRBJ2-3; D might be TRBD2 (6 bases). The germline gives CDR1 MGHRA, CDR2 YSYEKL. The CDR3 covers 15 residues. The ends were cut back, 1 base at V and 0 bases at J, with 8 bases in the middle.

This clonotype was observed many times. This chain connects TRBV7-9 to TRBJ2-1, with TRBD2 matching over 15 bases. Trimming removed 4 bases from V and 9 bases from J; junction bases left unmatched: 10. Germline assignment: CDR1 SEHNR and CDR2 FQNEAQ (reference sequence). The CDR3 loop spans 17 amino acids. The CDR3 spells CASSSLSLGLAGGEQFF. In nucleotides, the CDR3 is TGTGCCAGCAGCTCACTGTCTTTGGGACTAGCGGGAGGTGAGCAGTTCTTC.

This clonotype was recorded at least ten times. The V call is TRBV7-6, the J call TRBJ2-1; D unresolved. The germline CDR1 and CDR2 sequences are SGHVS and FNYEAQ. V was pared by 2 bases and J by 5 bases, with 13 bases between. The length of the CDR3 is 15 residues. The CDR3 reads CASSLSARLDNEQFF. CDR3 DNA sequence: TGTGCCAGCAGCTTATCGGCCCGCCTTGACAATGAGCAGTTCTTC.

Remarks on this clonotype: The junction departs from germline at one end; a sequencing error may be responsible. The J gene is TRBJ1-1, the V gene TRBV4-1, with D possibly TRBD1 on 6 matching bases. This CDR3 is 15 amino acids long. Germline lookup yields CDR1 MGHRA and CDR2 YSYEKL. The DNA of the CDR3 is TGCGCCAGCAGCCAAGATCCAGGGGTGGACACTGAGGCTTTCTTT. It specifies CASSQDPGVDTEAFF.

To note about this clonotype: A much larger clonotype is one base distant, so this may be a read error. The V call is TRBV19, the J call TRBJ2-1; 7 nucleotides agree with TRBD1. The CDR3 is 17 amino acids. Per the germline V gene, CDR1 is LNHDA and CDR2 is SQIVND (reference sequence). V lost 8 bases and J lost 1; bases outside the gene matches: 14. CDR3 DNA: TGTGCCAGTGCCGATTCCGACAGGGCCGGGTCCTACAATGAGCAGTTCTTC. It is translated as CASADSDRAGSYNEQFF.

This clonotype has only a few counts. A much larger clone sits a single nucleotide away, making a read error possible. The V call is TRBV7-9, the J call TRBJ2-3; 12 bases are shared with TRBD2. In germline, CDR1 is SEHNR, CDR2 FQNEAQ (reference sequence). The CDR3 runs 19 residues. The CDR3 coding sequence is TGTGCCAGCAGCCAATGGGGAGGACTAGCGGGGACGAGCACAGATACGCGGTATTTT. It encodes CASSQWGGLAGTSTDTRYF.

A remark on this clonotype: A read error may be the cause here, since a much bigger clone is one base away. This chain connects TRBV27 to TRBJ1-2; 9 bases line up with TRBD1. Germline CDR1 and CDR2: MNHEY and SMNVEV (reference sequence). The CDR3 sequence is 14 residues long. V lost 5 bases to trimming and J lost 7 bases; unmatched junction nucleotides: 8. CDR3 nucleotide sequence: TGTGCCAGCAGTGGGGAACAGGGGGCTAGTGGCTACACCTTC. Translating gives CASSGEQGASGYTF.

This clonotype was seen only a few times. Given the absence of the conserved phenylalanine or tryptophan at the CDR3 end, a read error is likely. The CDR3 DNA follows: TGTGGAACGACTAGCCAAGAGACCCAGTACCTC. This sequence encodes CGTTSQETQYL. The V call is TRBV2, the J call TRBJ2-5, with D perhaps TRBD2 (6 bases). Germline CDR1 SNHLY, CDR2 FYNNEI. The CDR3 extends over 11 amino acids.

Details on this clonotype: A clone one base away is much larger, so this may be a read error. The chain recombines TRBV6-1 with TRBJ2-1; TRBD2 matches 11 bases. The CDR3 length is 16 residues. Germline V CDR1 and CDR2: MNHNS, SASEGT. Here the CDR3 DNA reads TGTGTCAGCAGTGAATGGAGGCTAGCGGGAGGCAATGAGCAGTTCTTC. Its protein is CVSSEWRLAGGNEQFF.